The rows below give T cell receptor beta chains drawn from one sample of a study of CD8+ T cells in alopecia areata. The method was immunoSEQ multiplex PCR; TCRdb's version includes in-frame clones alone and lacks a portion of them. The profile shows 150,000 or so clones, 85% to 90% of them singletons. The sequenced sample was CD8+ T cells sorted from blood, obtained at week 4, from a patient treated with tofacitinib. All receptors come from a human donor with alopecia areata. Both conserved end residues are part of each CDR3. The D gene is left open where the match is weak. A clone size is listed for some rows: how often the clone was seen (once, few, many), or a class if it is expanded.

>NA|TRBD1|TRBV4-1|19|TRBJ1-2
CASSQEPEGQEVEWYGYTF
TGCGCCAGCAGCCAAGAGCCGGAGGGACAGGAGGTGGAGTGGTATGGCTACACCTTC
>NA|NA|TRBV15|15|TRBJ2-5
CATSRELGRKETQYF
TGTGCCACCAGCAGAGAGCTTGGACGAAAAGAGACCCAGTACTTC
>NA|TRBD2|TRBV11-2|15|TRBJ2-7
CASSPPASGSYEQYF
TGTGCCAGCAGCCCCCCCGCTAGCGGGAGTTACGAGCAGTACTTC
>NA|TRBD2|TRBV2|13|TRBJ2-1
CASSGLAGEEQFF
TGTGCCAGCAGTGGCCTAGCGGGAGAAGAGCAGTTCTTC
>once|NA|TRBV4-1|16|TRBJ2-5
CASSQVLSDSWETQYF
TGCGCCAGCAGCCAAGTGCTGAGCGATTCATGGGAGACCCAGTACTTC
>NA|TRBD1|TRBV27|17|TRBJ1-2
CASMGWTGFGGGYGYTF
TGTGCCAGCATGGGATGGACAGGGTTTGGGGGGGGATATGGCTACACCTTC
>NA|TRBD1|TRBV6-5|15|TRBJ2-5
CASSQDRGQQETQYF
TGTGCCAGCAGCCAGGACAGGGGGCAACAAGAGACCCAGTACTTC
>NA|NA|TRBV14|17|TRBJ1-1
CASSHAGLGPRESQAFF
TGTGCCAGCAGCCATGCAGGGTTGGGCCCACGCGAATCCCAAGCTTTCTTT
>NA|TRBD2|TRBV29-1|13|TRBJ2-7
CSCRTSGKAEQYF
TGCAGCTGCCGGACTAGCGGGAAAGCCGAGCAGTACTTC
>NA|NA|TRBV7-9|18|TRBJ2-3
CASSLDRANARGTDTQYF
TGTGCCAGCAGCTTAGATCGGGCGAACGCCAGGGGAACAGATACGCAGTATTTT
>NA|NA|TRBV19|14|TRBJ2-3
CASSSGTPADTQYF
TGTGCCAGTAGTAGCGGAACCCCCGCAGATACGCAGTATTTT
>NA|TRBD2|TRBV7-9|14|TRBJ2-1
CASSRTSGNDEQFF
TGTGCCAGCAGCCGAACTAGCGGGAACGATGAGCAGTTCTTC
>NA|TRBD2|TRBV30|15|TRBJ2-3
CAWSVVAGGKDTQYF
TGTGCCTGGAGTGTTGTAGCGGGGGGTAAAGATACGCAGTATTTT
>NA|TRBD1|TRBV25-1|14|TRBJ1-1
CASSDRQGASHAFF
TGTGCCAGCAGTGATAGACAGGGGGCCTCGCACGCTTTCTTT
>NA|TRBD2|TRBV5-6|15|TRBJ2-7
CASSFRQRGGYEQYF
TGTGCCAGCAGCTTTCGGCAGCGGGGGGGATACGAGCAGTACTTC
>NA|NA|TRBV29-1|14|TRBJ2-7
CSVGDSQTTWEQYF
TGCAGCGTCGGGGACTCTCAAACAACGTGGGAGCAGTACTTC
>NA|NA|TRBV9|16|TRBJ2-7
CASSECTPGRIYEQYF
TGTGCCAGCAGCGAATGCACACCGGGACGGATTTACGAGCAGTACTTC
>once|NA|TRBV27|15|TRBJ2-1
CASSLNLGGGYEQFF
TGTGCCAGCAGTTTAAACCTAGGGGGAGGATATGAGCAGTTCTTC
>NA|NA|TRBV29-1|12|TRBJ1-3
CSVEGDGNTIYF
TGCAGCGTTGAGGGCGACGGAAACACCATATATTTT
>once|NA|TRBV13|14|TRBJ2-7
CASSLGLAGHEQYF
TGTGCCAGCAGCTTAGGACTAGCTGGCCACGAGCAGTACTTC
>few|TRBD1|TRBV29-1|13|TRBJ2-7
CSVGKGAAYEQYF
TGCAGCGTTGGTAAGGGGGCCGCCTACGAGCAGTACTTC
>NA|NA|TRBV6-6|11|TRBJ1-5
CASSSDQPQHF
TGTGCCAGCAGTTCGGATCAGCCCCAGCATTTT
>NA|TRBD1|TRBV5-1|13|TRBJ2-7
CASSWDRDYEQYF
TGCGCCAGCAGCTGGGACAGGGACTACGAGCAGTACTTC
>NA|NA|TRBV5-1|12|TRBJ2-1
CASSPLGDEQFF
TGCGCCAGCAGCCCTTTGGGTGATGAGCAGTTCTTC
>few|NA|TRBV30|14|TRBJ2-2
CAAGIYLGTGELFF
TGTGCCGCCGGGATCTACCTCGGGACCGGGGAGCTGTTTTTT
>NA|TRBD1|TRBV4-1|15|TRBJ2-5
CASSQVGTAQETQYF
TGCGCCAGCAGCCAAGTGGGGACAGCCCAAGAGACCCAGTACTTC
>NA|NA|TRBV30|14|TRBJ2-3
CAWSRSASTDTQYF
TGTGCCTGGAGTAGGTCAGCCTCCACAGATACGCAGTATTTT
>NA|NA|TRBV21-1|12|TRBJ2-7
CATPQFRYEQYF
TGTGCCACCCCCCAATTCCGCTACGAGCAGTACTTC
>NA|NA|TRBV27|13|TRBJ2-7
CASSLSGVYEQYF
TGTGCCAGCAGTTTATCGGGGGTCTACGAGCAGTACTTC
>NA|NA|TRBV7-9|15|TRBJ2-7
CASSSPPGGTYEQYF
TGTGCCAGCAGCTCCCCACCCGGGGGAACCTACGAGCAGTACTTC
>NA|NA|TRBV6-5|11|TRBJ1-5
CASSSDGSQHF
TGTGCCAGCAGTTCAGACGGTTCCCAGCATTTT
>NA|NA|TRBV9|14|TRBJ2-5
CASSVGQNVETQYF
TGTGCCAGCAGCGTAGGGCAGAATGTGGAGACCCAGTACTTC
>NA|NA|TRBV7-8|14|TRBJ1-1
CASSLHGMNTEAFF
TGTGCCAGCAGCTTACACGGCATGAACACTGAAGCTTTCTTT
>NA|NA|TRBV27|14|TRBJ1-5
CASSLGVSNQPQHF
TGTGCCAGCAGTTTGGGAGTTAGCAATCAGCCCCAGCATTTT
>NA|TRBD1|TRBV18|16|TRBJ2-1
CASSEQGPSSYNEQFF
TGTGCCAGCTCAGAACAGGGGCCTAGCTCCTACAATGAGCAGTTCTTC
>NA|NA|TRBV27|13|TRBJ2-5
CASRPEYQETQYF
TGTGCCAGCCGACCAGAGTACCAAGAGACCCAGTACTTC
>NA|TRBD2|TRBV27|17|TRBJ2-4
CASSSGTSGVAKNIQYF
TGTGCCAGCAGTTCCGGGACTAGCGGGGTAGCCAAAAACATTCAGTACTTC
>NA|TRBD1|TRBV19|15|TRBJ1-3
CASTEMTGEGNTIYF
TGTGCCAGTACCGAAATGACAGGGGAAGGAAACACCATATATTTT
>NA|NA|TRBV15|13|TRBJ2-5
CATSRDRAETQYF
TGTGCCACCAGCAGAGATCGGGCAGAGACCCAGTACTTC
>NA|NA|TRBV28|14|TRBJ2-5
CASIGEGGQETQYF
TGTGCCAGCATCGGGGAAGGAGGGCAAGAGACCCAGTACTTC
>NA|TRBD1|TRBV14|14|TRBJ2-7
CASSSRDRVDEQYF
TGTGCCAGCAGCTCACGGGACAGGGTCGACGAGCAGTACTTC
>once|NA|TRBV10-3|14|TRBJ2-7
CAISWADSSYEQYF
TGTGCCATCAGTTGGGCAGATAGCTCCTACGAGCAGTACTTC
>NA|NA|TRBV6-6|14|TRBJ2-7
CTSSYGGTNYEQYF
TGTACCAGCAGTTACGGAGGGACAAACTACGAGCAGTACTTC
>NA|TRBD1|TRBV4-1|16|TRBJ1-4
CASSHPRRDRDEKLFF
TGCGCCAGCAGCCATCCAAGGAGGGACAGGGATGAAAAACTGTTTTTT
>NA|NA|TRBV9|15|TRBJ2-1
CASIDGPRRVNEQFF
TGTGCCAGCATCGATGGACCCCGAAGGGTTAATGAGCAGTTCTTC
>NA|NA|TRBV11-2|11|TRBJ2-1
CASSFGNEQFF
TGTGCCAGCAGCTTCGGCAATGAGCAGTTCTTC
>NA|TRBD2|TRBV29-1|19|TRBJ2-1
CSAQGASGRAPISYNEQFF
TGCAGCGCCCAAGGAGCTAGCGGGAGGGCCCCCATCTCCTACAATGAGCAGTTCTTC
>NA|NA|TRBV6-4|14|TRBJ2-2
CASSLMANTGELFF
TGTGCCAGCAGCCTGATGGCGAACACCGGGGAGCTGTTTTTT
>NA|NA|TRBV18|15|TRBJ2-7
CASSQSDGLTYEQYF
TGTGCCAGCTCACAATCAGACGGCCTAACCTACGAGCAGTACTTC
>once|NA|TRBV5-1|14|TRBJ2-3
CATGAGRLTDTQYF
TGCGCCACAGGGGCAGGGAGGCTCACAGATACGCAGTATTTT
>NA|NA|TRBV29-1|11|TRBJ1-1
CSVEPGTEAFF
TGCAGCGTTGAACCCGGAACTGAAGCTTTCTTT
>NA|NA|TRBV29-1|11|TRBJ1-2
CSVPGSYGYTF
TGCAGCGTCCCCGGAAGTTATGGCTACACCTTC
>NA|TRBD2|TRBV7-2|14|TRBJ2-2
CASSLDAGAGELFF
TGTGCCAGCAGCTTAGATGCGGGGGCCGGGGAGCTGTTTTTT
>NA|TRBD2|TRBV7-9|15|TRBJ2-3
CASSFEREGTDTQYF
TGTGCCAGCAGCTTCGAGCGGGAGGGCACAGATACGCAGTATTTT
>NA|NA|TRBV29-1|11|TRBJ2-7
CSVEAGGAAYF
TGCAGCGTTGAAGCGGGCGGGGCAGCGTACTTC